A single T cell receptor (beta chain) is shown here with its context. What antigen it recognizes has not been identified. Nothing much larger sits one base from this clone, and base qualities are not available. The receptor library was made with the immunoSEQ multiplex PCR assay. The multiplex PCR relied on a mix of 60 forward primers for TCR Vbeta segments and 13 reverse primers for TCR Jbeta segments. The CDR3 region of rearranged TCR beta genes was amplified from genomic DNA with a multiplex PCR assay. Amplified TCR beta libraries were sequenced as 87-base-pair reads on the Illumina HiSeq System. Under the source paper's analysis protocol: In a later analysis, roughly 80 million unique TCR beta chains were counted across the roughly 700 repertoires, and roughly 9.9 million of these chains were shared by at least two donors. Raw reads were error-corrected and collapsed into unique sequences by a nearest-neighbor algorithm in which closely related sequences were merged to remove PCR and sequencing errors. Alignment of CDR3 sequences to IMGT reference sequences was used to assign V, D and J gene segments. For a sequence to be retained, at least a six-nucleotide match to both a V gene segment and a J gene segment was required. A rearrangement was called productive if the CDR3 had no stop codons and remained in frame with V and J, and every other rearrangement was called non-productive. Following IMGT convention, CDR3 was defined as the stretch from the second conserved V-encoded cysteine to the conserved J-encoded phenylalanine. The earlier analysis of around 640 of the donors excluded sequences that lacked an unambiguous match to a single V gene segment. In an earlier analysis of roughly 600 of the donors, a V segment was called functional when productive rearrangements were above 56.7%, and segregating when the standard deviation between donors exceeded 5%. A statistical classification framework was developed to diagnose cytomegalovirus status using the catalog of TCR beta chain sequences. A later analysis assigned V and J genes by comparing TCR nucleotide sequences with IMGT/GENE-DB human TR gene sequences. Using the TCRdist pipeline, a later analysis assigned CDR3 sequences along with most-parsimonious VDJ recombination scenarios. In a later analysis, each TCR beta chain was defined by its CDR3 amino acid sequence together with its V-gene family, and reads without a unique V-gene family were excluded. A later analysis removed roughly 590 highly shared, low-generation-probability nucleotide sequences to deal with suspected cross-contamination and a sequencing artifact. A later analysis calculated a clonal expansion index for each public chain from normalized within-repertoire ranks of inferred template counts. In a later analysis, generation probabilities were computed using a VDJ recombination model fitted to out-of-frame rearrangements, and the results were checked against IGoR. A later analysis scored TCR-TCR, TCR-HLA and TCR-CMV co-occurrence with hypergeometric tests, applying a repertoire-size bias correction to TCR pairs. To estimate false discovery rates, a later analysis permuted the HLA or CMV assignments 20 times. In a later analysis, co-occurring TCRs were grouped using DBSCAN, and TCRdist sequence similarity was added for clustering within HLA-allele-positive subsets. Repertoires with fewer than 30,000 or more than 120,000 public chains were left out of co-occurrence clustering, as were four to six repertoires with anomalous nucleotide sharing. This immuneACCESS table, as held by TCRdb, lists in-frame sequences with V and J called but not all clones. Of the missing ones, under half trace to an unresolved V gene in checked studies; the others have no known cause. The V and J calls and the clone size are those of that table, but D and trimming were determined from the DNA. This sample is represented by some 81,000 clones; approximately 70% of them were singletons. The ten biggest clones cover 11% of the sample.

The entry originates in a study of cytomegalovirus exposure and HLA in healthy donors (dated by TCRdb to about 2017). Concerning the study at large: According to an earlier analysis of several hundred of the donors, about 180 million T cells yielded 90 million to 140 million unique TCR beta sequences and about 300 Gb of sequence data. An early release covering roughly 640 HLA-typed donors comprised approximately 300 gigabases of sequencing data and tens of millions of unique TCR sequences. Of the 398 genotyped donors, 75% to 85% were placed in the genetic ancestry cluster associated with self-reported Caucasian donors. The aim of the study was to test whether cataloging public T cell receptors could identify signatures of past pathogen exposure. The T cell repertoires of 550 to 850 subjects were profiled by immunosequencing and related to cytomegalovirus serostatus. Along with the approximately 700-subject first cohort, a separate validation cohort of over 90 different subjects was used. The study combined high-throughput TCR immunosequencing, statistical association of individual TCRs with disease status, and machine learning to predict cytomegalovirus infection status. In a later analysis, previously published TCR beta repertoires from 550 to 700 donors were re-analyzed and high-resolution HLA genotyping was added so that TCR occurrence patterns could be studied. Rather than drawing on any new phenotypic data, the later analysis identified candidate immune exposures from TCR beta sequences and the way those sequences occurred across donors. In an earlier analysis of roughly 600 of the donors, high-throughput TCR beta sequencing was used to judge whether each TCR beta V gene segment behaved as functional or pseudogenic. Donor age, sex, ethnicity and CMV serostatus were compiled together with the repertoire data. A later genetic analysis took genome-wide SNP genotypes for about 55% of the roughly 700 donors and used that subset as a discovery cohort. Every discovery cohort repertoire had been produced on one sequencing platform. HLA typing included class I and class II loci at four-digit resolution. Typing coverage varied by locus: roughly 620-640 donors for A, B, C, DRB1 and DQB1; roughly 510 for DQA1; over 600 for DPA1; some 470 for DPB1. A handful of DR-DQ haplotypes were treated as single units for association and clustering because of strong linkage in the cohort. On average, roughly 240,000 unique TCR beta nucleotide sequences were sequenced per donor among a few hundred genotyped donors of the cohort, with 15% to 20% of those sequences being non-productive. Study-wide findings and limitations: In both the original and validation cohorts, the classifier was reported to diagnose cytomegalovirus status with high specificity and sensitivity. A later analysis found that TCR association rates varied across HLA loci, with DRB1 alleles showing the most associated TCRs and HLA-C alleles the fewest. In a later analysis, most CMV-associated TCR beta chains were found to appear HLA-restricted, with HLA associations seemingly driven largely by CMV exposure. According to a later analysis, parvovirus B19, influenza, CMV and Epstein-Barr virus appeared linked to several top co-occurrence clusters. In an earlier analysis of around 600 of the donors, most TCR beta V segments were observed in productive rearrangements about 87% or about 30% of the time, broadly matching IMGT annotations. Sequencing depth was assumed to be roughly uniform across donors in the presence/absence analyses, though that assumption may not hold. Compared with the approximately 670-donor mean, donors in an Asian-associated ancestry cluster had fewer N-insertions in productive TCRs, according to a later genetic analysis. The only immune exposure information available for the cohort was CMV serostatus. In a later analysis, HLA-associated TCR beta chains showed more clonal expansion and lower generation probabilities than non-associated chains that were equally common. The 87-base-pair reads could not distinguish some IMGT-functional V segments, including TRBV6-2 and TRBV6-3, so those segments were excluded. Because some donors lacked HLA typing at each locus, the association tests relied only on the typed subset. A further reported finding was that TCR beta sequences accurately predicted the HLA-A and HLA-B alleles for most subjects in the first cohort. The earlier analysis of approximately 560 of the donors excluded approximately 15 rarely observed V segments, including chromosome 9 orphons, because counts were too low. Linkage disequilibrium might explain the correlated functional status among segregating V segments, but an unknown experimental factor could not be excluded. An association between a missense DCLRE1C variant and V-gene and J-gene trimming of TCR beta chains was found in a later genetic analysis and replicated in an independent cohort. Across donors, most TCR sequences were observed very rarely, whereas some public TCRs were present in many individuals. Only TCR beta chains were sequenced in this cohort, and the absence of alpha or paired-chain data limited detectable features. In vitro tests confirmed that a few of the cytomegalovirus-associated TCR beta chains recognize cytomegalovirus antigens. The study gave a list of around 170 TCR beta chains associated with cytomegalovirus. A cluster of highly shared sequence variants was judged likely to be a technical artifact of the sequencing pipeline. The authors suggested that the approach could potentially be generalized to other disease states and immunological phenotypes. When HLA alleles, especially DR and DQ, strongly co-occurred, attributing TCR associations to individual alleles was difficult. In a later analysis, about 17,000 TCR beta sequences were associated with specific HLA alleles at a false discovery rate of 0.05.

The cohort consisted of 666 healthy bone marrow donors. At the time of sampling, all cohort members were nominally healthy, though unrecorded immune exposures were likely present. The donor tested CMV seropositive, placing the donor among the roughly 270 seropositive members of the cohort. A peripheral blood sample was provided by each donor, and peripheral blood mononuclear cells were used for TCR beta sequencing. The Qiagen DNeasy Blood Extraction Kit was used to extract genomic DNA from the blood cell samples. As encoded in the germline V gene, CDR1 is LGHNA while CDR2 is YNFKEQ. From the cysteine up to the phenylalanine, the CDR3 has a length of 14 residues. Only CDR3 DNA remains: 42 bases, in frame from the first base. Trimming takes 3 bases off V and 6 bases off J; junction bases not matched to a gene: 5.

The chain employs TRBV4-2 and TRBJ2-1, and 7 bases in between align with TRBD2. This TCR derives from a middle-aged woman in good health and CMV-seropositive. What was sequenced was PBMCs. The CDR3: CASSHPLAANEQFF. The nucleotide sequence is given as TGTGCCAGCAGCCATCCTCTAGCGGCCAATGAGCAGTTCTTC.